This TCR beta chain emerged from a study of CD8+ T cells in alopecia areata (dated by TCRdb to the late 2010s). Notes on the research overall: Treated patients were enrolled in an open-label pilot trial of oral tofacitinib, 5 to 10 mg twice daily, for moderate-to-severe alopecia areata. Scalp clonality was compared across normal scalp (n=4), patchy alopecia areata scalp (n=8), and alopecia totalis/universalis scalp (n=8). For the treated patients, the SALT score, which quantifies what percentage of scalp surface area is affected, served as the measure of disease severity. RNA was extracted with the PAXgene miRNA kit for fixed scalp, the miRNeasy kit for PBMCs, and the RNeasy kit for mouse skin. To study T cell clonal expansion in alopecia areata, the researchers applied high-throughput TCRbeta sequencing to both the C3H/HeJ mouse model and human patients. TCRbeta CDR3 regions were amplified by immunoSEQ multiplex PCR using 35 Vbeta forward and 13 Jbeta reverse primers. Tofacitinib was given for 6 to 18 months, followed by 6 months of follow-up off drug to assess delayed response and recurrence. Biopsies were taken from tofacitinib-treated patients at baseline and at 4 and 24 weeks of treatment, and a later scalp biopsy was taken in several of the tofacitinib-treated patients. On the human side, TCRbeta sequencing was run on scalp tissue and on sorted CD4+ and CD8+ peripheral blood T cells from healthy controls and from alopecia areata patients with either patchy or totalis/universalis disease.

The junction shows trimming of 7 bases on V and 8 bases on J, plus 11 bases between the germline ends. The germline V gene (reference sequence) supplies CDR1 DFQATT and CDR2 SNEGSKA. Measured from the cysteine to the phenylalanine, the CDR3 is 10 residues long. Only CDR3 DNA is held: 30 bases, read in frame from base 1. The label giving this sample's time point can be read as: 4 weeks on oral tofacitinib. What this sample's treatment or condition label stands for: oral pan-JAK inhibitor, 5-10 mg twice daily. Lesional scalp punch biopsies and peripheral blood were collected from alopecia areata patients. After PBMCs were isolated by density centrifugation and stained for CD3, CD4 and CD8, a FACSAria was used to sort CD4+ and CD8+ T cells. Regarding this clone: The antigen it binds to is not known. Base qualities were left out, and no much larger clone turns up one base away.

The method was the immunoSEQ multiplex PCR assay. RNA was extracted from all samples and reverse transcribed into cDNA, which served as template for TCR sequencing. First-strand cDNA was synthesized with SuperScript III using a 2:1 mix of oligo-dT and random hexamers. Amplification bias was assessed with a synthetic immune receptor repertoire, and residual bias was removed computationally. In the paper's pipeline: Raw reads were preprocessed for error removal, and CDR3 was defined according to IMGT conventions as running from the conserved cysteine to phenylalanine. Clonality was computed by normalizing Shannon entropy by log2 of the number of productive unique TCRs and subtracting the result from 1. CD4 or CD8 identity of scalp clones was inferred by cross-referencing scalp TCRbeta sequences with sorted blood CD4 and CD8 repertoires. As stored in TCRdb, this immuneACCESS dataset retains in-frame rearrangements with V and J assigned. A fraction of the clones does not appear; measured against another copy, unresolved V genes explain less than half of the discrepancy, and the remainder lacks a known reason. The V and J calls and clone size are taken from that table; D and trimming were inferred from the DNA. This sample gives some 150,000 clones in total; less than 70% of them show up just once. Less than 20% of the sample is held by the ten biggest clonotypes.

The paper as a whole reports these results and caveats: Many expanded lesional clones were found to persist in scalp and blood during tofacitinib treatment, and relapse after treatment cessation may be partly explained by this persistence. Because the treated cohort was small and had only one nonresponder, larger studies are needed to examine links between baseline CD8+ expansion and response. Unlike mouse skin, which is dominated by gammadelta T cells, normal human skin has resident alphabeta T cells that are also sequenced, and this complicates analysis of the scalp TCR repertoire. TCR sequences shared between patients were less clear than in mice, possibly partly because of HLA diversity in the patient population. Compared with normal scalp, lesional scalp, particularly in alopecia totalis/universalis, had higher clonality and more expanded CD8+ clones, which suggests antigenic drive. With tofacitinib, both scalp clonality and the number of expanded CD8+ clones among the top 100 scalp clones went down significantly.

The specimen was CD8+ T cells sorted from blood, collected at week 4, from a patient treated with tofacitinib. The rearranged segments are TRBV20-1 and TRBJ1-2, with the identity of the D gene unclear. This clonotype was sampled from a human donor with alopecia areata. The DNA is TGCAGTGTGGGAACCTTCGGCTACACCTTC. It encodes CSVGTFGYTF.